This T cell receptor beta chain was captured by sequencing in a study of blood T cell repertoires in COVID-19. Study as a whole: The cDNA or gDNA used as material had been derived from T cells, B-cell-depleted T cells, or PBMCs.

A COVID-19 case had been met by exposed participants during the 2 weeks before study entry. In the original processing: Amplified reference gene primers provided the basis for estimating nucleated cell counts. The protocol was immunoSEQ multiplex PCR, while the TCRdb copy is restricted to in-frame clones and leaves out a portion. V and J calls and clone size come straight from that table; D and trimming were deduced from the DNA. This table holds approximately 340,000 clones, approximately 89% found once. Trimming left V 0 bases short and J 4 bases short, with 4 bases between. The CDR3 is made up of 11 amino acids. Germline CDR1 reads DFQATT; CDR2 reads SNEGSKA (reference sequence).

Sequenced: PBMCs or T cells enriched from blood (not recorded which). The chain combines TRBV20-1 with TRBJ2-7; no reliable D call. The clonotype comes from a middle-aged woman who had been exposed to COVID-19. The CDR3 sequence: CSARDTYEQYF. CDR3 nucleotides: TGCAGTGCTAGAGACACATACGAGCAGTACTTC.